This T cell receptor beta chain is drawn from a study of T cell responses to AZD1222 COVID-19 vaccine. V lost 10 bases to trimming and J lost 4 bases, with 19 bases between them. Germline CDR1 is SGHAT and CDR2 is FQDESV (reference sequence). This CDR3 comprises 15 residues. Method: immunoSEQ multiplex PCR; TCRdb's copy keeps in-frame clones and lacks some. Here the sample spans 150,000 or so clones, 92% being singletons. This clone appeared a single time. The sequencing here drew on peripheral blood, taken 28 days after the second AZD1222 dose. The V call is TRBV11-1, the J call TRBJ2-2; tentatively, D is TRBD2 (6 bases). This TCR was sampled from an adult who received the AZD1222 COVID-19 vaccine. In nucleotides, the CDR3 is TGTGCCACGAGTCCAGCGGAGGGGCGCACCGGGGAGCTGTTTTTT. Amino acids: CATSPAEGRTGELFF. Using reference TRBV11-1 and TRBJ2-2 for the parts outside the CDR3, the full variable domain is EAEVAQSPRYKITEKSQAVAFWCDPISGHATLYWYRQILGQGPELLVQFQDESVVDDSQLPKDRFSAERLKGVDSTLKIQPAELGDSAMYLCATSPAEGRTGELFFGEGSRLTVL.